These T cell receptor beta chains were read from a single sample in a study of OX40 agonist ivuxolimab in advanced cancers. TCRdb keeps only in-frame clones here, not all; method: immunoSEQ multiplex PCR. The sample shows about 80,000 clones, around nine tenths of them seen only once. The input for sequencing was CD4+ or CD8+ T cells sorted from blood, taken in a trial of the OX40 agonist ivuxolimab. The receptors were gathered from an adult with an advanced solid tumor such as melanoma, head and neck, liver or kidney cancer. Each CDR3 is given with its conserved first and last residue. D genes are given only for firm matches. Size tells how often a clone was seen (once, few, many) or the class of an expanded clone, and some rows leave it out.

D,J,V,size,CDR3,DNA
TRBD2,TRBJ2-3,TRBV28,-,CASSRRGGIDTQYF,TGTGCCAGCAGTCGGCGGGGGGGAATAGATACGCAGTATTTT
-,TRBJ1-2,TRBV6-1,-,CASWIGTALNYGYTF,TGTGCCAGCTGGATCGGGACGGCCCTGAACTATGGCTACACCTTC
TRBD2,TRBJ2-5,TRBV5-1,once,CASSLEPSGGLETQYF,TGCGCCAGCAGCTTGGAGCCTAGCGGGGGATTAGAGACCCAGTACTTC
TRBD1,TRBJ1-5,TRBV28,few,CASSGDRGGQPQHF,TGTGCCAGCAGTGGGGACAGGGGGGGACAGCCCCAGCATTTT
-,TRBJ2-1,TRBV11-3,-,CASSLTGREQFF,TGTGCCAGCAGCTTGACCGGCAGGGAGCAGTTCTTC
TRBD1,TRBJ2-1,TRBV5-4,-,CASSHGTGAYNEQFF,TGTGCCAGCAGCCACGGGACAGGGGCCTACAATGAGCAGTTCTTC
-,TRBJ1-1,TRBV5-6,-,CASSLPGRNTEAFF,TGTGCCAGCAGCTTGCCAGGGCGAAACACTGAAGCTTTCTTT
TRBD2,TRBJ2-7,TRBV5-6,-,CASSFRGASGYEQYF,TGTGCCAGCAGCTTCCGTGGAGCTAGCGGCTACGAGCAGTACTTC
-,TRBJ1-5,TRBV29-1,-,CSVGGPGQPQHF,TGCAGCGTTGGGGGTCCGGGTCAGCCCCAGCATTTT
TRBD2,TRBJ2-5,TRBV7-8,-,CASSLAKRGVQETQYF,TGTGCCAGCAGCTTAGCGAAGCGGGGGGTTCAAGAGACCCAGTACTTC
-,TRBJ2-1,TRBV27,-,CASRERGSSYNEQFF,TGTGCCAGCAGAGAACGGGGGAGCTCCTACAATGAGCAGTTCTTC
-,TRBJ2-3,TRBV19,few,CASSIGVSTDTQYF,TGTGCCAGTAGTATAGGAGTCAGCACAGATACGCAGTATTTT
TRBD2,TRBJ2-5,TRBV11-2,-,CASSLRLAGVAEETQYF,TGTGCCAGCAGCCTCCGACTAGCGGGAGTGGCTGAGGAGACCCAGTACTTC
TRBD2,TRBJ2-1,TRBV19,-,CASSMSGRARNEQFF,TGTGCCAGTAGTATGTCCGGGAGGGCCCGAAATGAGCAGTTCTTC
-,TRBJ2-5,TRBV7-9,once,CASKPRVQGTQYF,TGTGCCAGCAAACCCAGGGTACAGGGGACCCAGTACTTC
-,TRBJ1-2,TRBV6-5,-,CASSYSYFYGYTF,TGTGCCAGCAGTTACTCGTACTTCTATGGCTACACCTTC
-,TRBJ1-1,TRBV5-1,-,CASSPSMNTEAFF,TGCGCCAGCAGCCCCAGCATGAACACTGAAGCTTTCTTT
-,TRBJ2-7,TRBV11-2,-,CASSLTTYEQYF,TGTGCCAGCAGCTTAACGACCTACGAGCAGTACTTC
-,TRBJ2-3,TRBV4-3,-,CASSQEVLEAADTQYF,TGCGCCAGCAGCCAAGAGGTTCTGGAGGCGGCAGATACGCAGTATTTT
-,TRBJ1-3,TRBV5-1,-,CARGGSGNTIYF,TGCGCCAGAGGGGGTTCTGGAAACACCATATATTTT
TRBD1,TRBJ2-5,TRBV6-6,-,CASSYSDRGKTQYF,TGTGCCAGCAGTTACAGTGACAGGGGCAAGACCCAGTACTTC
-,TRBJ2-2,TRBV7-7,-,CASSLGTGELFF,TGTGCCAGCAGCTTAGGTACCGGGGAGCTGTTTTTT
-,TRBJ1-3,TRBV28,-,CASSLAQGLGFRTIYF,TGTGCCAGCAGTTTAGCCCAGGGACTGGGGTTTCGTACCATATATTTT
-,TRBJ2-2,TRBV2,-,CASSGFTGELFF,TGTGCCAGCAGTGGATTCACCGGGGAGCTGTTTTTT
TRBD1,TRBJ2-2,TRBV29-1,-,CSIRGLNTGELFF,TGCAGCATCAGGGGGCTGAACACCGGGGAGCTGTTTTTT
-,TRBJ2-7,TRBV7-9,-,CASSPRTVSYEQYF,TGTGCCAGCAGCCCTCGGACGGTTTCCTACGAGCAGTACTTC
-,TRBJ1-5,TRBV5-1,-,CATPEGGLSNQPQHF,TGCGCCACCCCCGAGGGGGGGCTGAGCAATCAGCCCCAGCATTTT
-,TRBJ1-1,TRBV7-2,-,CASSLSWPGEAFF,TGTGCCAGCAGCTTATCGTGGCCAGGGGAAGCTTTCTTT
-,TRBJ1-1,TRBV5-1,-,CASSLSVMNTEAFF,TGCGCCAGCAGCTTGTCGGTAATGAACACTGAAGCTTTCTTT
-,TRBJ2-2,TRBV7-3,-,CASSLSSGPVNTGELFF,TGTGCCAGCAGCTTAAGCTCAGGGCCGGTGAACACCGGGGAGCTGTTTTTT
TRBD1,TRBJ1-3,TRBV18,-,CASSPSRGPGNTIYF,TGTGCCAGCTCACCAAGTAGGGGGCCAGGAAACACCATATATTTT
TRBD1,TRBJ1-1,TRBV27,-,CASSFSLSWGRGVLNTEAFF,TGTGCCAGCAGTTTTAGTCTCAGTTGGGGCAGGGGGGTTTTGAACACTGAAGCTTTCTTT
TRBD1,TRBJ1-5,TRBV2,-,CASNIQGTEPQHF,TGTGCCAGCAATATACAGGGGACGGAGCCCCAGCATTTT
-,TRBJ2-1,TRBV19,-,CASSIGPSYNEQFF,TGTGCCAGTAGTATTGGGCCGTCCTACAATGAGCAGTTCTTC
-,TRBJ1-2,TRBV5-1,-,CASSPQAGNYGYTF,TGCGCCAGCAGCCCCCAAGCCGGGAACTATGGCTACACCTTC
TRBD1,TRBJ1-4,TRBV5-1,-,CASSWGQPNEKLFF,TGCGCCAGCAGCTGGGGACAGCCTAATGAAAAACTGTTTTTT
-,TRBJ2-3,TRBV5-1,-,CASSPMGPPNTDTQYF,TGCGCCAGCAGCCCGATGGGGCCCCCGAACACAGATACGCAGTATTTT
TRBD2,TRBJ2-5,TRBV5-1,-,CASRTSVVGETQYF,TGCGCCAGTCGGACTAGCGTGGTGGGAGAGACCCAGTACTTC
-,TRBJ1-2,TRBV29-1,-,CSVTANYGYTF,TGCAGCGTTACAGCTAACTATGGCTACACCTTC
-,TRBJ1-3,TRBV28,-,CASSRKTLSSGNTIYF,TGTGCCAGCAGTAGGAAGACACTTAGCTCTGGAAACACCATATATTTT
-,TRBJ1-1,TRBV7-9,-,CASSQKGGNTEAFF,TGTGCCAGCAGCCAAAAGGGTGGGAACACTGAAGCTTTCTTT
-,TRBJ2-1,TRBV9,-,CASSIRPREDNEQFF,TGTGCCAGCAGCATCCGGCCCCGCGAGGACAATGAGCAGTTCTTC
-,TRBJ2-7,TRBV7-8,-,CASSLQRTSYEQYF,TGTGCCAGCAGCTTACAGCGTACCTCCTACGAGCAGTACTTC